This T cell receptor beta chain originates from a study of response to subunit inactivated influenza vaccine. TCRdb processed the RT-PCR reads anew with MiXCR; each CDR3 protein has one entry. This sample has around 570,000 distinct CDR3 sequences, with about 11% found just once. The V end was cut by 6 bases, the J end by 0 bases, with 15 bases between. The germline V gene has CDR1 SQVTM and CDR2 ANQGSEA. The CDR3 is 15 amino acids. This clonotype was observed at least ten times. In addition, the sample was reused for a study of T cells expressing NK-cell markers. As reported in that work: The authors generated TCR beta cDNA through 5'RACE template switching with UMIs.

This material consisted of PBMCs from blood, taken on the day of vaccination. The V call is TRBV29-1, the J call TRBJ2-1, with D perhaps given as TRBD1 or TRBD2 (5 bases each). This sequence originates from a man aged 50 or older who received an inactivated influenza vaccine. The CDR3 spells CSVGERGASYNEQFF. The CDR3 DNA reads as TGCAGCGTAGGGGAACGGGGAGCCTCCTACAATGAGCAGTTCTTC.